A single sample gave rise to the 14 T cell receptor beta chains below, sequenced in a study of response to subunit inactivated influenza vaccine. Each CDR3 protein gets one entry after TCRdb re-called the RT-PCR reads with MiXCR. The sample lists under 850,000 distinct CDR3 sequences; roughly 18% were seen once. The material sequenced was PBMCs from blood, taken 5 days after vaccination. These receptors came from a man between 45 and 60 years old who received an inactivated influenza vaccine.

V is TRBV12-3 or TRBV12-4 and J is TRBJ1-2; D is possibly TRBD1 (5 bases). CDR3 size: 12 residues. V was trimmed by 8 bases and J by 6 bases, leaving 13 bases between them. The CDR3 region has the DNA TGTGCCAGCCGGTTGGGGGGAAATGGCTACACCTTC. It yields the protein CASRLGGNGYTF.

This clonotype was seen only a few times. V usage is TRBV18 and J usage is TRBJ2-3, with D possibly matching TRBD2 (7 bases). Trimming left V 3 bases short and J 4 bases short, with 20 bases between. The CDR3 is 17 residues long. Per germline, CDR1 KGHSH and CDR2 LQKENI. The CDR3 coding sequence is TGTGCCAGCTCACCGCCCACGAGGGGGGGGCTGGCAGATACGCAGTATTTT. Its translation is CASSPPTRGGLADTQYF. The entire variable domain, with the rest obtained from reference TRBV18 and TRBJ2-3, is as follows: NAGVMQNPRHLVRRRGQEARLRCSPMKGHSHVYWYRQLPEEGLKFMVYLQKENIIDESGMPKERFSAEFPKEGPSILRIQQVVRGDSAAYFCASSPPTRGGLADTQYFGPGTRLTVL.

The genes are TRBV3-1 and TRBJ2-3; TRBD2 agrees at 8 bases. The V and J ends lost 1 base and 0 bases, in that order; junction bases with no gene match: 3. Germline V gene data show CDR1 as LGHDT and CDR2 as YNNKEL (reference sequence). This CDR3 region has 16 residues. CDR3 in DNA: TGTGCCAGCAGCCAAGGACTAGCGATTAGCACAGATACGCAGTATTTT. The encoded protein is CASSQGLAISTDTQYF.

The sample holds many counts of this clonotype. The V gene is TRBV20-1, the J gene TRBJ2-7, with 7 bases that match TRBD2. CDR1 and CDR2 (germline): DFQATT, SNEGSKA (reference sequence). The CDR3 is 15 residues long. Trimming took 6 bases from V and 3 from J; bases not matched to a gene: 14. Here the CDR3 reads CSAQSISGTNYEQYF. The CDR3 region has the DNA TGCAGTGCCCAATCCATAAGCGGGACTAACTACGAGCAGTACTTC.

The chain links TRBV7-2 to TRBJ2-1; possibly TRBD1 for D (5 bases). The CDR3 has 13 amino acids. The ends were cut back, 7 bases at V and 0 bases at J, with 7 bases in the middle. Germline V gives CDR1 SGHTA, CDR2 FQGNSA. In DNA, the CDR3 is TGTGCCAGCAAGACAGCCTCCTACAATGAGCAGTTCTTC. This gives the protein CASKTASYNEQFF.

The chain uses TRBV5-1 and TRBJ2-7; 7 bases are shared with TRBD1. The CDR3 spans 15 residues. The germline CDR1 and CDR2 sequences are SGHRS and YFSETQ. With 0 bases clipped from V and 4 bases from J, the junction kept 7 bases outside the gene matches. The CDR3 coding sequence is TGCGCCAGCAGCTTGGCCACAGGGGCAACTTACGAGCAGTACTTC. It encodes CASSLATGATYEQYF.

The genes are TRBV7-2 and TRBJ2-4; 9 bases fit TRBD2. Trimming at V came to 6 bases and at J to 2 bases, leaving 5 bases not matched to a gene. This CDR3 region has 15 residues. CDR1 SGHTA and CDR2 FQGNSA come from the germline V gene. DNA for the CDR3: TGTGCCAGCAGAAGTGCGGGAGGGACCAAAAACATTCAGTACTTC. This codes for CASRSAGGTKNIQYF.

This clonotype was seen a few times. The chain uses TRBV6-2 or TRBV6-3 and TRBJ2-3; no definite D call. This CDR3 contains 14 residues. Germline V gene lookup returns CDR1 MNHEY and CDR2 SVGEGT. The V end lost 8 bases, the J end lost 1 base, and 13 bases lay between the germline ends. The CDR3 bases are TGTGCCAGCTCTAATACTCGGGGCACAGATACGCAGTATTTT. Encoded protein: CASSNTRGTDTQYF.

This clonotype was found a few times. This chain links TRBV3-1 with TRBJ2-7; no clear D gene. There are 14 residues in the CDR3. Trimming took off 2 bases at V and 1 base at J, with 9 bases between the two ends. Looked up from germline, CDR1 is LGHDT and CDR2 is YNNKEL (reference sequence). CDR3 sequence (DNA): TGTGCCAGCAGCCAAAGGAGTCAGTCCTACGAGCAGTACTTC. Encoded protein: CASSQRSQSYEQYF.

This chain joins TRBV27 and TRBJ2-1; D not certain. V lost 2 bases to trimming and J lost 4 bases, with 18 bases between them. This CDR3 region has 17 residues. The germline V gene encodes CDR1 MNHEY and CDR2 SMNVEV (reference sequence). The CDR3 sequence: CASSLENTARAYNEQFF. Here the CDR3 DNA reads TGTGCCAGCAGTTTAGAAAATACAGCTCGAGCGTACAATGAGCAGTTCTTC.

The chain carries TRBV7-2 and TRBJ2-7; TRBD2 matches 11 bases. CDR1 SGHTA and CDR2 FQGNSA come from the germline V gene. This CDR3 region has 16 residues. The V segment lost 5 bases and the J segment 3 bases; nucleotides outside the gene matches: 9. Here the CDR3 DNA reads TGTGCCAGCAGCCCCTTTGGGACTAGCGGATTCTACGAGCAGTACTTC. Protein: CASSPFGTSGFYEQYF.

This clonotype was recorded many times. The J gene is TRBJ2-7, the V gene TRBV29-1; the match to TRBD1 covers 7 bases. Trimming cost V 3 bases and J 6 bases; bases outside gene matches: 8. Germline V CDR1 and CDR2: SQVTM, ANQGSEA. The CDR3 length is 13 residues. Here the CDR3 reads CSVDPGQTGEQYF. CDR3 DNA: TGCAGCGTTGACCCGGGACAGACTGGCGAGCAGTACTTC.

The V call is TRBV20-1, the J call TRBJ2-1, with 12 bases fitting TRBD2. The junction had 6 bases not matched to a gene; V was cut back by 3 bases and J by 0 bases. The CDR3 loop spans 17 amino acids. Germline CDR1 and CDR2: DFQATT and SNEGSKA (reference sequence). The CDR3, as DNA: TGCAGTGCTAGGGAACTAGCGGGAGGCCTCTCCTACAATGAGCAGTTCTTC. Translated: CSARELAGGLSYNEQFF.

This clonotype was seen only a few times. The chain joins TRBV15 to TRBJ2-7; D possibly corresponds to TRBD2 (6 bases). Germline V gene data show CDR1 as LNHNV and CDR2 as YYDKDF (reference sequence). The CDR3 runs 15 residues. V was shortened by 3 bases and J by 2 bases, with 14 bases between the two germline ends. The CDR3 is CATSSSRERAYEQYF. CDR3 nucleotide sequence: TGTGCCACCAGCAGTTCACGGGAGCGGGCCTACGAGCAGTACTTC.